This passage covers 27 T cell receptor beta chains from one sample sequenced in a study of CD8 T cells in cerebrospinal fluid in Alzheimer's disease. TCRdb reanalyzed the 10x single-cell sequencing reads and collapses them to one entry per CDR3 protein, without DNA. Its table lists about 1,400 distinct CDR3 sequences. The specimen sequenced was cerebrospinal fluid. These receptors came from a human donor with mild cognitive impairment.

This clonotype ranks as medium-sized (0.01 to 0.1%) in terms of frequency. This chain joins TRBV6-5 and TRBJ2-6; TCRdb's D call, TRBD2, is unchecked because there is no DNA. This CDR3 is built from 17 residues. Germline V gene lookup returns CDR1 MNHEY and CDR2 SVGAGI. The chain's CDR3 is CASSYEGGPSGANVLTF.

This chain joins TRBV20-1 and TRBJ2-1; the D gene TCRdb calls, TRBD2, cannot be checked with no DNA. Germline V gives CDR1 DFQATT, CDR2 SNEGSKA (reference sequence). The CDR3 has 16 amino acids. The CDR3 loop is CSAPLDGGGAHNEQFF.

This clonotype is classed as medium-sized by frequency. This chain links TRBV10-2 with TRBJ2-3; TCRdb picks TRBD1, but there is no DNA to check that call. Germline V lookup: CDR1 WSHSY, CDR2 SAAADI. The CDR3 spans 13 residues. The CDR3 loop reads CASRKGSTDTQYF.

This chain joins TRBV12-3 or TRBV12-4 and TRBJ1-1; TCRdb lists TRBD1, though no DNA is available to test this call. The CDR3 consists of 17 residues. The CDR3: CASSRYTPGRQGTEAFF.

The chain recombines TRBV2 with TRBJ1-3. The germline V gene has CDR1 SNHLY and CDR2 FYNNEI. This CDR3 comprises 12 residues. CDR3 loop: CASTLFGNTIYF.

Frequency places this clonotype as large. The rearrangement uses TRBV5-1 and TRBJ2-1. There are 14 residues in the CDR3. Looked up from germline, CDR1 is SGHRS and CDR2 is YFSETQ. The CDR3 reads CASSLGSSYNEQFF.

The gene calls are TRBV7-6 and TRBJ2-7; the TCRdb D gene call, TRBD1, has no DNA to confirm it. The CDR3 length is 14 residues. Looked up from germline, CDR1 is SGHVS and CDR2 is FNYEAQ. CDR3: CASSPSGGAGEQYF.

The V and J genes are TRBV11-1 and TRBJ2-6; with no DNA, the TCRdb D assignment of TRBD1 cannot be verified. Per germline, CDR1 SGHAT and CDR2 FQDESV (reference sequence). There are 17 residues in the CDR3. The CDR3 loop reads CASSLVRGLTGANVLTF.

This clonotype is deemed medium-sized by its frequency. CDR3 region: CASSSPGRNYEQYF. The chain carries TRBV6-2 or TRBV6-3 and TRBJ2-7; the D call from TCRdb, TRBD1, cannot be confirmed without DNA. The CDR3 covers 14 residues. Germline CDR1 and CDR2: MNHEY and SVGEGT.

The chain joins TRBV6-1 to TRBJ1-3. Per germline, CDR1 MNHNS and CDR2 SASEGT. The CDR3 runs 14 residues. The CDR3 here is CASSESGAGNTIYF.

The rearrangement joins TRBV27 to TRBJ1-4; TCRdb gives TRBD1 as the D gene, but with no DNA this cannot be confirmed. The CDR3 is 20 residues long. Germline values: CDR1 MNHEY, CDR2 SMNVEV (reference sequence). This CDR3 reads CASSLSRSGQASSTNEKLFF.

The chain links TRBV6-6 to TRBJ2-7; the TRBD1 assignment by TCRdb is unverifiable without DNA. CDR1 MNHNY and CDR2 SVGAGI come from the germline V gene (reference sequence). The length of the CDR3 is 16 residues. CDR3 in amino acids: CASSYRWGKEKNEQYF.

By frequency, this clonotype is medium-sized. This chain joins TRBV5-4 and TRBJ2-5; there is no DNA to check the TCRdb D call of TRBD2. Looked up from germline, CDR1 is SGHNT and CDR2 is YYREEE (reference sequence). The CDR3 covers 14 residues. The CDR3 is CASSPGAGEETQYF.

The CDR3 loop reads CASSQTTSGSRKTQYF. This rearrangement joins TRBV7-7 to TRBJ2-5; the TCRdb D gene call, TRBD2, has no DNA to confirm it. CDR3 length: 16 residues. In germline, CDR1 is SSHAT, CDR2 FNYEAQ (reference sequence).

The V gene is TRBV15, the J gene TRBJ1-3; absent DNA, TCRdb's TRBD1 call cannot be checked. Germline CDR1 reads LNHNV; CDR2 reads YYDKDF (reference sequence). This CDR3 spans 15 amino acids. The CDR3 is CATSLGGLSGNTIYF.

V and J are TRBV20-1 and TRBJ1-2; the D call of TRBD1 rests on TCRdb alone, since no DNA is present to check it. Germline CDR1 DFQATT, CDR2 SNEGSKA (reference sequence). The CDR3 is 11 amino acids. The CDR3 spells CSGQENYGYTF.

Frequency places this clonotype as medium-sized. The chain carries TRBV21-1 and TRBJ2-5; the TCRdb D gene call, TRBD1, has no DNA to confirm it. TRBV21-1 is deemed a pseudogene. The CDR3 length is 15 residues. The CDR3 here is CASSKVRGLQETQYF.

This clonotype counts as medium-sized by frequency. The V gene is TRBV20-1, the J gene TRBJ2-3; TCRdb's assignment of TRBD1 cannot be checked, as there is no DNA. The CDR3 covers 15 residues. Germline values: CDR1 DFQATT, CDR2 SNEGSKA (reference sequence). CDR3: CSARSLAGAGDTQYF.

Considering frequency, this clonotype is medium-sized (0.01 to 0.1%). V is TRBV6-2 or TRBV6-3 and J is TRBJ2-1; TCRdb gives TRBD2 as the D gene, but with no DNA this cannot be confirmed. In germline, CDR1 is MNHEY, CDR2 SVGEGT. The length of the CDR3 is 15 residues. CDR3 residues: CASSLLAGSYNEQFF.

The chain recombines TRBV19 with TRBJ2-2; TCRdb lists TRBD1, though no DNA is available to test this call. The CDR3 has 13 amino acids. CDR1 is LNHDA, CDR2 SQIVND, per germline (reference sequence). CDR3 residues: CAMRATNTGELFF.

The rearrangement joins TRBV30 to TRBJ2-3; TCRdb picks TRBD2, but there is no DNA to check that call. The CDR3 sequence is 14 residues long. The germline V gene encodes CDR1 GTSNPN and CDR2 SVGIG (reference sequence). Here the CDR3 reads CATHQRDLTDTQYF.

J is TRBJ1-5 and V is TRBV5-1. The germline gives CDR1 SGHRS, CDR2 YFSETQ. The CDR3 totals 13 residues. CDR3 sequence reads: CASSWDNNQPQHF.

Considering frequency, this clonotype is medium-sized. This CDR3 reads CASSTPPRDEQYF. The V gene is TRBV28, the J gene TRBJ2-7; TCRdb outputs TRBD1, but without DNA this stays unchecked. CDR3 length: 13 residues. Germline V gene sequence: CDR1 MDHEN, CDR2 SYDVKM.

The chain joins TRBV28 to TRBJ2-3; the D call of TRBD2 rests on TCRdb alone, since no DNA is present to check it. CDR1 and CDR2 from the germline V gene are MDHEN and SYDVKM. This CDR3 comprises 14 residues. The CDR3 here is CASSRPGERDTQYF.

Considering frequency, this clonotype is large. The chain carries TRBV6-2 or TRBV6-3 and TRBJ2-5. Germline CDR1 and CDR2: MNHEY and SVGEGT. This CDR3 is 12 amino acids long. This chain's CDR3 is CASSPSAETQYF.

By frequency, this clonotype registers medium-sized (0.01 to 0.1%). The rearrangement links TRBV18 to TRBJ1-6; the TCRdb D gene call, TRBD1, has no DNA to confirm it. The CDR3 consists of 15 residues. From germline, CDR1 is KGHSH and CDR2 LQKENI. The CDR3 is CASSPQDRGNSPLHF.

This clonotype is deemed medium-sized by its frequency. J is TRBJ1-2 and V is TRBV28; TCRdb picks TRBD1, but there is no DNA to check that call. The CDR3 has 12 amino acids. Germline V CDR1 and CDR2: MDHEN, SYDVKM. The CDR3 spells CASVSDRAGYTF.